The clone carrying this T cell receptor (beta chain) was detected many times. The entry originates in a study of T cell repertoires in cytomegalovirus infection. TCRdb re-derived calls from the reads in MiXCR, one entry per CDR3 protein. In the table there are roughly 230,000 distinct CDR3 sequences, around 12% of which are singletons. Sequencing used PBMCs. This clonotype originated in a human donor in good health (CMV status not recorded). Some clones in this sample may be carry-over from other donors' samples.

CDR3 sequence reads: CASSGTYNEQFF. CDR3 DNA sequence: TGTGCCAGCAGTGGGACCTACAATGAGCAGTTCTTC. V is TRBV6-1 and J is TRBJ2-1; D is ambiguous. The V end lost 4 bases, the J end lost 2 bases, and 3 bases lay between the germline ends. CDR3 size: 12 residues. Germline CDR1 MNHNS, CDR2 SASEGT.